This T cell receptor (beta chain) emerged from a study of blood T cell repertoires in COVID-19. The overall study: PBMCs, B-cell-depleted T cells, or T cells provided the cDNA or gDNA that made up the material.

Looked up from germline, CDR1 is MNHEY and CDR2 is SVGAGI. V lost 2 bases and J 9 bases, leaving 10 bases between the germline ends. The CDR3 length is 12 residues. Authors' processing steps: It was from reference gene primer amplification that nucleated cell counts were estimated. TCRdb keeps only in-frame clones here, not all; method: immunoSEQ multiplex PCR. V and J calls and clone size follow that table, whereas D and trimming were derived from the DNA. The data contain around 200,000 clones, 70% to 80% of them seen just once; the ten biggest clones take up nearly 6%. This clone was counted ten times or more.

The sequenced material came from peripheral blood. The V call is TRBV6-5, the J call TRBJ1-1; tentatively, D is TRBD1 (6 bases). This sequence was found in a woman aged 40 to 50 with COVID-19, enrolled during active disease. In DNA, the CDR3 is TGTGCCAGCAGTTACCTACAGGGTAAAGCTTTCTTT. It codes for CASSYLQGKAFF.